The 10 T cell receptor beta chains below were found in one sample sequenced in a study of shared clonotypes between healthy human individuals. Profiled with immunoSEQ multiplex PCR; TCRdb holds only in-frame clones, not every one. The sample has approximately 530,000 clones, 95% to 96% seen once. Sequencing input: naive CD4+ T cells sorted from blood. Subset defined: CD45RA+ positively selected. These receptors all come from a woman aged 30 to 39 in good health.

This chain connects TRBV19 to TRBJ2-7; the D call may be TRBD1 or TRBD2 (5 bases each). Trimming took off 3 bases at V and 6 bases at J, with 21 bases between the two ends. In germline, CDR1 is LNHDA, CDR2 SQIVND (reference sequence). The CDR3 is 16 amino acids. Here the CDR3 DNA reads TGTGCCAGTAGTATCGACCGGGGACCACCCAGCCCCGAGCAGTACTTC. This encodes CASSIDRGPPSPEQYF.

The chain employs TRBV4-1 and TRBJ1-6; possibly TRBD1 for D (6 bases). This CDR3 contains 15 residues. Trimming stripped 5 bases from V and 5 bases from J, with 13 bases between. The germline gives CDR1 MGHRA, CDR2 YSYEKL. This chain's CDR3 is CASSKMDRNNSPLHF. The CDR3, as DNA: TGCGCCAGCAGCAAAATGGACAGAAATAATTCACCCCTCCACTTT.

This clone has a single count. V is TRBV18 and J is TRBJ2-1, with 8 bases identical to TRBD1. This CDR3 is 17 amino acids long. Trimming at V came to 2 bases and at J to 8 bases, leaving 14 bases not matched to a gene. Germline V gene data show CDR1 as KGHSH and CDR2 as LQKENI. The chain's CDR3 is CASSPDRGWASVHEQFF. The CDR3 DNA follows: TGTGCCAGCTCACCAGACAGGGGTTGGGCTAGCGTCCATGAGCAGTTCTTC.

V usage is TRBV19 and J usage is TRBJ2-7; D may correspond to TRBD1 or TRBD2 (5 bases each). This CDR3 is 16 amino acids long. Germline CDR1 is LNHDA and CDR2 is SQIVND (reference sequence). The ends were cut back, 4 bases at V and 5 bases at J, with 21 bases in the middle. In DNA form, the CDR3 reads TGTGCCAGTAGTAGTTTATTAGGGCAGGGAGTCGACGAGCAGTACTTC. Its translation is CASSSLLGQGVDEQYF. The complete variable domain, with remaining parts taken from reference TRBV19 and TRBJ2-7, reads DGGITQSPKYLFRKEGQNVTLSCEQNLNHDAMYWYRQDPGQGLRLIYYSQIVNDFQKGDIAEGYSVSREKKESFPLTVTSAQKNPTAFYLCASSSLLGQGVDEQYFGPGTRLTVT.

The chain recombines TRBV2 with TRBJ2-7, with D perhaps TRBD2 (5 bases). CDR1 is SNHLY and CDR2 is FYNNEI in the germline V gene. The CDR3 consists of 15 residues. Trimming left V 0 bases short and J 0 bases short, with 9 bases between. The CDR3 DNA sequence: TGTGCCAGCAGTGAAGCGTGGGAGAGCTCCTACGAGCAGTACTTC. As protein: CASSEAWESSYEQYF.

This sequence joins TRBV12-5 and TRBJ1-1; D possibly corresponds to TRBD1 (5 bases). The CDR3 runs to 17 residues. Looked up from germline, CDR1 is LGHNT and CDR2 is FRNRAP. The V end lost 2 bases, the J end lost 4 bases, and 20 bases lay between the germline ends. The DNA of the CDR3 is TGTGCTAGTGGTTTGAGGTTAGGCGGGGGGATGGCCACTGAAGCTTTCTTT. It encodes CASGLRLGGGMATEAFF.

A single count supports this clone. The chain combines TRBV6-4 with TRBJ2-1, with D possibly TRBD1 on 6 matching bases. CDR1 is MRHNA and CDR2 is SNTAGT in the germline V gene. V gave up 4 bases and J gave up 10 bases, with 11 bases separating them. The length of the CDR3 is 12 residues. CDR3 amino acids: CASSVGRGEQFF. CDR3 bases: TGTGCCAGCAGTGTAGGAAGGGGGGAGCAGTTCTTC.

The V call is TRBV28, the J call TRBJ1-3; 7 bases map to TRBD1. This CDR3 comprises 17 residues. J was trimmed by 0 bases and V by 6 bases; bases with no gene match: 11. Per germline, CDR1 MDHEN and CDR2 SYDVKM. CDR3 in DNA: TGTGCCAGCAGCGCCGGGGGGACAGTTAGCTCTGGAAACACCATATATTTT. Translating it yields CASSAGGTVSSGNTIYF.

The chain employs TRBV28 and TRBJ2-7; the match to TRBD2 covers 10 bases. Germline values: CDR1 MDHEN, CDR2 SYDVKM. There are 15 residues in the CDR3. After removal of 2 bases from V and 2 bases from J, the junction contained 3 bases not matched to a gene. In DNA, the CDR3 is TGTGCCAGCAGTTTAGCTAGCGGGGGTACCTACGAGCAGTACTTC. Its translation is CASSLASGGTYEQYF.

J is TRBJ1-6 and V is TRBV27; TRBD1 is a possible D gene (5 bases). Trimming left V 1 base short and J 7 bases short, with 11 bases between. CDR1 MNHEY and CDR2 SMNVEV come from the germline V gene (reference sequence). This CDR3 has 15 amino acids. CDR3 region: CASSLLGGTNSPLHF. In nucleotides, the CDR3 is TGTGCCAGCAGTTTATTGGGCGGGACCAATTCACCCCTCCACTTT.